This TCR beta chain was retrieved from a study of blood T cell repertoires in COVID-19. On the study more broadly: Some COVID-19 samples were acute and others convalescent; all came from the United States, Italy and Spain. In each case, the material was cDNA or gDNA derived from T cells, B-cell-depleted T cells, or PBMCs.

This clone has more than one count but fewer than ten. After removal of 3 bases from V and 7 bases from J, the junction contained 6 bases not matched to a gene. The CDR3 has 14 amino acids. CDR1 is SGHNT, CDR2 YYREEE, per germline (reference sequence). As originally analysed: Estimation of nucleated cell counts was performed using reference gene primer amplification. Method: immunoSEQ multiplex PCR; TCRdb's copy keeps in-frame clones and lacks some. V and J calls and clone size are those listed in that table; D and trimming were worked out from the DNA. The repertoire holds under 250,000 clones, with 75% to 85% as singletons.

The receptor comes from a human donor in a cohort sampled during active COVID-19. The J gene is TRBJ2-7, the V gene TRBV5-4; 11 positions match TRBD1. Sample: peripheral blood. Here the CDR3 DNA reads TGTGCCAGCAGCTACGGACAGGGGGCGCGGGAGCAGTACTTC. Translated, it gives CASSYGQGAREQYF.